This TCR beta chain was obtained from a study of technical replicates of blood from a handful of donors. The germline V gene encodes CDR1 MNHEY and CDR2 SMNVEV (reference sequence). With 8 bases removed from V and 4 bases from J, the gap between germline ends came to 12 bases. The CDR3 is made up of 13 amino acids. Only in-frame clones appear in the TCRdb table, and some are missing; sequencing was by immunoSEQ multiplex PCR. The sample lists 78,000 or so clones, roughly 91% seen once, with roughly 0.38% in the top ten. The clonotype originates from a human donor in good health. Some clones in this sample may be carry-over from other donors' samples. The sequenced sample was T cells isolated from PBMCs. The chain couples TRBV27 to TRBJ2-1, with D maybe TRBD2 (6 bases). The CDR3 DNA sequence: TGTGCCAGCCATGGGGCGGGGTACAATGAGCAGTTCTTC. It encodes CASHGAGYNEQFF.